This T cell receptor beta chain was identified during a study of blood T cell repertoires in COVID-19. Original analysis: Reference gene primers were amplified, and this amplification served to estimate nucleated cell counts. Sequenced by immunoSEQ multiplex PCR; TCRdb stores in-frame clones only, minus some. The DNA gave D and trimming, while V, J and clone size come from that table. Among nearly 350,000 clones listed, around 87% were seen once. Trimming removed 4 bases from V and 12 bases from J, with 14 bases in between. The CDR3 covers 12 residues. Germline-derived CDR1 and CDR2 are SGHDT and YYEEEE. Seattle patients were enrolled during active infection and followed longitudinally.

The material sequenced was peripheral blood. This TCR derives from a woman between 45 and 65 years old with COVID-19, enrolled during active disease. The V call is TRBV5-6, the J call TRBJ2-1; a possible D gene is TRBD1 (6 bases). The chain's CDR3 is CASSTHRVRQFF. In DNA form, the CDR3 reads TGTGCCAGCAGCACCCACAGGGTCCGGCAGTTCTTC.